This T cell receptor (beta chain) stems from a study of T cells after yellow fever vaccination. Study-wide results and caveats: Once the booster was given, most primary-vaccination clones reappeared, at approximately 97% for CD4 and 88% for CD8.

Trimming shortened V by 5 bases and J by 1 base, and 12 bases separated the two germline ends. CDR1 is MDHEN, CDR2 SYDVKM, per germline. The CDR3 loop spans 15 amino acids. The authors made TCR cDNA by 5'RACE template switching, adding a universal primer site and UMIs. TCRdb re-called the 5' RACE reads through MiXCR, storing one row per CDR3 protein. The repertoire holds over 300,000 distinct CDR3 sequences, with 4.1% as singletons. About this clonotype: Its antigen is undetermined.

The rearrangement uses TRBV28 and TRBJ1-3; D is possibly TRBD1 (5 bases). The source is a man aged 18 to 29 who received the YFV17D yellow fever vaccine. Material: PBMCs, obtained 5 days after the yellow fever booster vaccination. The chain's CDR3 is CASSTVRVSGNTIYF. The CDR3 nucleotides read TGTGCCAGCAGTACGGTCAGGGTTTCTGGAAACACCATATATTTT.